The T cell receptor beta chain described here comes from a study of radiotherapy plus CTLA-4 blockade in lung cancer. Across the whole study: Around 18% of patients responded objectively, and roughly 31% achieved disease control.

This clone appeared many times. The J segment lost 4 bases and the V segment lost 4 bases, leaving 1 base of the junction unmatched. The CDR3 sequence is 14 residues long. Germline assignment: CDR1 SGHDN and CDR2 FVKESK. TCRdb's table, derived via immunoSEQ multiplex PCR, lists solely in-frame clones and lacks some. Of 70,000 to 85,000 clones in the sample, roughly 74% were seen once. The material was peripheral blood, obtained from a patient treated with radiotherapy plus ipilimumab. This chain uses TRBV14 with TRBJ2-5, with 12 nucleotides matching TRBD2. This TCR derives from a human donor with non-small cell lung cancer whose response to radiotherapy plus ipilimumab could not be evaluated. The DNA of the CDR3 is TGTGCCAGCAGCCTGACTAGCGGGGGAGAGACCCAGTACTTC. This gives the protein CASSLTSGGETQYF.